A single count supports the clone carrying this TCR beta chain. The trim removed 1 base at V and 6 bases at J, leaving 3 bases unmatched. Germline V CDR1 and CDR2: LGHDT, YNNKEL (reference sequence). This CDR3 is built from 14 residues. The record originates from a study of blood T cell repertoires in COVID-19. Turning to the study itself: Samples of COVID-19 (acute and convalescent) were obtained from the United States, Italy and Spain. PBMCs, B-cell-depleted T cells, or T cells were the source of the cDNA or gDNA that made up the material.

How the authors handled the data: Reference gene primers were amplified, and this amplification served to estimate nucleated cell counts. Measured with immunoSEQ multiplex PCR; TCRdb has only the in-frame clones, and not every one. V and J calls plus clone size are reproduced from that table; the DNA served to infer D and trimming. Here the sample spans some 300,000 clones, around 87% being singletons. The sequence came from a man between 65 and 80 years old with acute or convalescent COVID-19. The sample consisted of peripheral blood. The gene calls are TRBV3-1 (or the pseudogene TRBV3-2) and TRBJ2-3; 8 positions match TRBD2. The DNA for the CDR3 is TGTGCCAGCAGCCAAGGACTAGCGAGTGATACGCAGTATTTT. Amino acids: CASSQGLASDTQYF.